Each of the 25 T cell receptor beta chains below was sequenced from the same sample in a study of T cell responses to AZD1222 COVID-19 vaccine. Sequencing used immunoSEQ multiplex PCR; TCRdb keeps in-frame clones, though not all of them. The sample includes under 200,000 clones, roughly 93% of them seen just once. Sequenced here: peripheral blood, sampled on day 0 of AZD1222 vaccination. Source of these receptors: an adult in good health.

The chain has TRBV27 and TRBJ1-1, with D unresolved. CDR3 length: 14 amino acids. Per the germline V gene, CDR1 is MNHEY and CDR2 is SMNVEV (reference sequence). Trimming cost V 5 bases and J 1 base, with 11 bases left between them. CDR3 coding DNA: TGTGCCAGCAGTCTGCGGACCGCGAACACTGAAGCTTTCTTT. Its protein is CASSLRTANTEAFF.

The chain has TRBV5-4 and TRBJ1-2; maybe TRBD1 (5 bases). V was cut by 4 bases and J by 6 bases, with 22 bases left in between. The CDR3 covers 16 residues. Germline values: CDR1 SGHNT, CDR2 YYREEE (reference sequence). This CDR3 reads CASSLGTARVLNGYTF. DNA for the CDR3: TGTGCCAGCAGCCTGGGGACCGCGAGGGTTTTGAATGGCTACACCTTC.

The gene calls are TRBV29-1 and TRBJ2-1; 12 bases are a match to TRBD1. V was pared by 3 bases and J by 7 bases, with 4 bases of the junction left unmatched. Germline-derived CDR1 and CDR2 are SQVTM and ANQGSEA. The CDR3 sequence is 14 residues long. The CDR3 is CSVEGGQGANEQFF. CDR3 in DNA: TGCAGCGTTGAGGGGGGACAGGGGGCTAATGAGCAGTTCTTC.

This chain joins TRBV18 and TRBJ2-1; tentative D call: TRBD1 (5 bases). V was trimmed by 2 bases and J by 8 bases, leaving 16 bases between them. The germline CDR1 and CDR2 sequences are KGHSH and LQKENI. The CDR3 contains 15 residues. CDR3 sequence reads: CASSPGAGLAYEQFF. Written as DNA, the CDR3 is TGTGCCAGCTCACCAGGGGCAGGTTTGGCCTATGAGCAGTTCTTC.

The chain couples TRBV5-1 to TRBJ2-6; TRBD1 matches at 7 bases. CDR1 is SGHRS, CDR2 YFSETQ, per germline. The V and J ends lost 4 bases and 0 bases, in that order; junction bases with no gene match: 10. CDR3 length equals 18 residues. CDR3: CASSNRDSVFSGANVLTF. The CDR3 region has the DNA TGCGCCAGCAGCAACCGGGACAGTGTTTTCTCTGGGGCCAACGTCCTGACTTTC.

This chain uses TRBV10-3 with TRBJ2-2, with TRBD2 as a possible D gene (6 bases). The CDR3 has 16 amino acids. CDR1 ENHRY and CDR2 SYGVKD come from the germline V gene. The V and J ends lost 4 bases and 0 bases respectively, with 12 bases between them. CDR3 DNA: TGTGCCATCAGTGGAAGGACGGGAGCGAACACCGGGGAGCTGTTTTTT. This codes for CAISGRTGANTGELFF.

This chain uses TRBV5-1 with TRBJ2-1, with D possibly being TRBD2 (6 bases). V dropped 2 bases and J dropped 4 bases, with 16 bases sitting between them. The CDR3 runs 16 residues. The germline gives CDR1 SGHRS, CDR2 YFSETQ. CDR3 nucleotide sequence: TGCGCCAGCAGCTTCCGCCGGCGGGGACGTTACAATGAGCAGTTCTTC. Encoded protein: CASSFRRRGRYNEQFF.

The CDR3 loop is CASGLGTSGAGNTIYF. The DNA for the CDR3 is TGTGCTAGTGGTTTGGGGACTTCGGGGGCTGGAAACACCATATATTTT. The V and J genes are TRBV12-5 and TRBJ1-3, with D possibly matching TRBD1 (5 bases). This CDR3 has 16 residues. The germline V and J ends were trimmed by 1 base and 2 bases, with 12 bases remaining between them. Germline CDR1 and CDR2: LGHNT and FRNRAP.

The rearrangement uses TRBV7-2 and TRBJ2-2; 8 bases line up with TRBD2. There are 15 residues in the CDR3. Trimming at V came to 2 bases and at J to 6 bases, leaving 5 bases not matched to a gene. Germline loops: CDR1 SGHTA, CDR2 FQGNSA. DNA of the CDR3: TGTGCCAGCAGCTTAAGCGGGGGCAGGGCCGGGGAGCTGTTTTTT. It encodes CASSLSGGRAGELFF.

The chain carries TRBV5-1 and TRBJ1-4, with TRBD1 as a possible D gene (6 bases). Trimming pared 7 bases from V and 4 bases from J, leaving 17 bases between. The CDR3 contains 15 residues. Germline CDR1 SGHRS, CDR2 YFSETQ. CDR3 loop: CASRTSGQINEKLFF. The CDR3 nucleotides read TGCGCCAGCCGGACCAGTGGACAGATTAATGAAAAACTGTTTTTT.

The V call is TRBV13, the J call TRBJ2-1, with 12 bases fitting TRBD2. The CDR3 has 15 amino acids. Germline loops: CDR1 PRHDT, CDR2 FYEKMQ (reference sequence). The junction had 7 bases not matched to a gene; V was cut back by 5 bases and J by 8 bases. CDR3 protein: CASSASGRALDEQFF. DNA for the CDR3: TGTGCCAGCAGCGCTAGCGGGAGGGCCTTGGATGAGCAGTTCTTC. The full variable domain, rest sourced from reference TRBV13 and TRBJ2-1, is AAGVIQSPRHLIKEKRETATLKCYPIPRHDTVYWYQQGPGQDPQFLISFYEKMQSDKGSIPDRFSAQQFSDYHSELNMSSLELGDSALYFCASSASGRALDEQFFGPGTRLTVL.

The chain carries TRBV12-2 and TRBJ2-7; the D call of TRBD2 is as the table states it, not checked on the DNA. TRBV12-2 is designated a pseudogene. This CDR3 contains 15 residues. The CDR3 sequence: CASRLVAGRTYEQYF. In DNA, the CDR3 is TGTGCAAGTCGCTTAGTAGCCGGCAGAACCTACGAGCAGTACTTC.

In regard to this clone: The junction departs from the called germline gene at one end, perhaps through a read error. V is TRBV5-1 and J is TRBJ1-1, with TRBD1 as a possible D gene (5 bases). The CDR3 loop spans 13 amino acids. Looked up from germline, CDR1 is SGHRS and CDR2 is YFSETQ. CDR3 nucleotide sequence: TGCGCCAGCAGCTTGAAGGGACCCCCTGAGGCTTTCTTT. This gives the protein CASSLKGPPEAFF.

To note about this clone: Other DNA sequences of this sample code for an identical CDR3. The chain recombines TRBV27 with TRBJ2-1, with a weak D call TRBD2 (6 bases). This CDR3 is built from 12 residues. The germline V and J ends were trimmed by 2 bases and 7 bases, with 6 bases remaining between them. Germline V lookup: CDR1 MNHEY, CDR2 SMNVEV (reference sequence). The CDR3 protein is CASSLGGNEQFF. CDR3 nucleotide sequence: TGTGCCAGCAGTTTAGGAGGGAATGAGCAGTTCTTC.

The chain uses TRBV6-5 and TRBJ2-7; D may be TRBD2 (7 bases). In germline, CDR1 is MNHEY, CDR2 SVGAGI. V lost 7 bases and J 2 bases, leaving 9 bases between the germline ends. The CDR3 totals 12 residues. CDR3 loop: CASKGGAYEQYF. The CDR3 region has the DNA TGTGCCAGCAAGGGGGGGGCCTACGAGCAGTACTTC.

The chain joins TRBV7-2 to TRBJ2-7, with a tentative D call TRBD2 (6 bases). Germline V gene data show CDR1 as SGHTA and CDR2 as FQGNSA. The ends were cut back, 4 bases at V and 2 bases at J, with 9 bases in the middle. The CDR3 is 13 amino acids. In DNA, the CDR3 is TGTGCCAGCAGCTCGCGCGGGGCCTACGAGCAGTACTTC. Residues: CASSSRGAYEQYF.

This clone was detected only a few times. The V and J genes are TRBV2 and TRBJ1-5, with D perhaps matching TRBD1 (6 bases). Germline V CDR1 and CDR2: SNHLY, FYNNEI. The CDR3 is 13 residues long. Trimming took 7 bases from V and 3 from J, leaving 10 bases between them. In DNA, the CDR3 is TGTGCCAGCAAAAGGGACAACAATCAGCCCCAGCATTTT. Its protein product is CASKRDNNQPQHF.

V is TRBV19 and J is TRBJ1-6, with a weak D call TRBD1 (5 bases). The CDR3 extends over 17 amino acids. V dropped 6 bases and J dropped 6 bases, with 21 bases sitting between them. CDR1 LNHDA and CDR2 SQIVND come from the germline V gene (reference sequence). CDR3 bases: TGTGCCAGTAGCCAAAACCAAAGGACAAGTTTTAATTCACCCCTCCACTTT. This sequence encodes CASSQNQRTSFNSPLHF.

The chain links TRBV7-9 to TRBJ1-6, with D unresolved. This CDR3 spans 13 amino acids. V gave up 5 bases and J gave up 15 bases, with 17 bases separating them. Looked up from germline, CDR1 is SEHNR and CDR2 is FQNEAQ (reference sequence). The CDR3 DNA is TGTGCCAGCAGCCTAGACGGAGCCACGCTCCTCCACTTT. Translated: CASSLDGATLLHF.

This sequence joins TRBV7-8 and TRBJ1-5; D gene ambiguous. Per the germline V gene, CDR1 is SGHVS and CDR2 is FQNEAQ. This CDR3 has 17 amino acids. V lost 1 base and J 0 bases, leaving 13 bases between the germline ends. The CDR3 DNA is TGTGCCAGCAGCTTAGGGACTCTTGGGGATAGCAATCAGCCCCAGCATTTT. It specifies CASSLGTLGDSNQPQHF.

The chain couples TRBV19 to TRBJ1-5; tentative D call: TRBD1 (6 bases). The CDR3 has 18 residues. V dropped 1 base and J dropped 2 bases, with 18 bases sitting between them. Germline CDR1 and CDR2: LNHDA and SQIVND (reference sequence). CDR3 region: CASSIGLGYNRGNQPQHF. CDR3 DNA sequence: TGTGCCAGTAGTATAGGCCTGGGGTATAACAGGGGCAATCAGCCCCAGCATTTT.

The chain is built from TRBV9 and TRBJ2-5; D possibly uses TRBD1 or TRBD2 (6 bases each). V was shortened by 4 bases and J by 3 bases, with 16 bases between the two germline ends. The CDR3 runs 15 residues. Germline loops: CDR1 SGDLS, CDR2 YYNGEE. The CDR3 loop is CASSLGGGFKETQYF. In nucleotides, the CDR3 is TGTGCCAGCAGCCTTGGAGGGGGGTTTAAAGAGACCCAGTACTTC.

As regards this clone: The same CDR3 arises from other DNA sequences in this sample as well. This chain connects TRBV29-1 to TRBJ1-5, with D unclear. V shed 4 bases and J shed 0 bases, with 7 bases lying between them. Germline CDR1 SQVTM, CDR2 ANQGSEA. The CDR3 totals 13 residues. CDR3 sequence reads: CSVGQDSNQPQHF. For the CDR3, the DNA is TGCAGCGTTGGTCAGGATAGCAATCAGCCCCAGCATTTT.

V is TRBV18 and J is TRBJ2-5, with D perhaps matching TRBD1 (5 bases). V lost 6 bases, J lost 0 bases, and 20 bases lay in between. This CDR3 comprises 17 residues. Germline loops: CDR1 KGHSH, CDR2 LQKENI. DNA of the CDR3: TGTGCCAGCTCGCCGATTCCGCACAGGCCAAACCAAGAGACCCAGTACTTC. It translates to CASSPIPHRPNQETQYF.

The chain links TRBV6-1 to TRBJ1-2; 7 nucleotides match TRBD1. The junction had 6 bases not matched to a gene; V was cut back by 2 bases and J by 6 bases. From germline, CDR1 is MNHNS and CDR2 SASEGT. The CDR3 is made up of 14 amino acids. For the CDR3, the DNA is TGTGCCAGCAGTGAAAGACAGGGAGTGGATGGCTACACCTTC. The encoded protein is CASSERQGVDGYTF.